This T cell receptor (beta chain) came from a study of T-cell memory formation after mild COVID-19. Study details: Largely donor-specific TCR clusters were found.

The V gene's germline CDR1 is MNHEY and CDR2 SMNVEV (reference sequence). This CDR3 is built from 14 residues. Trimming stripped 6 bases from V and 7 bases from J, with 16 bases between. TCRdb reprocessed the 5' RACE reads with MiXCR, giving one entry per CDR3 protein. The sample lists 100,000 or so distinct CDR3 sequences, roughly 10% seen once, with more than 35% in the top ten. Study findings and constraints: That cross-reactive memory joined was suggested by some responding clones appearing in pre-infection memory. The CD4+ clones that contracted clustered mainly within CM and EM, and the CD8+ clones concentrated in EMRA.

Comments on this clonotype: Antigen: not known.

J is TRBJ1-5 and V is TRBV27, with D maybe TRBD1 (5 bases). This clonotype was sampled from a man aged 18 to 30 who had mild COVID-19 (a few samples of this study predate the infection). Cell type and time point are not known. Material: PBMCs or a T cell subset sorted from them (not recorded which). For the CDR3, the DNA is TGTGCCAGCAGCGTCGGGACTCGGGGCCAGCCCCAGCATTTT. This codes for CASSVGTRGQPQHF.